These 6 T cell receptor beta chains originate from one sample sequenced in a study of CD8+ T cells in alopecia areata. Following extraction, RNA underwent reverse transcription to cDNA, which served as the sequencing template. Method: immunoSEQ multiplex PCR; TCRdb's copy keeps in-frame clones and lacks some. The data show fewer than 110,000 clones, roughly 84% seen once. Treatment given: oral pan-JAK inhibitor, 5-10 mg twice daily. The sequencing used CD8+ T cells sorted from blood, collected at week 24, from a patient treated with tofacitinib. The receptors were gathered from a human donor with alopecia areata.

CDR3 sequence: CASRRTGTEAFF. The CDR3 region has the DNA TGTGCCAGCAGGAGGACAGGGACTGAAGCTTTCTTT. This rearrangement joins TRBV7-9 to TRBJ1-1, with 8 bases matching TRBD1. CDR1 and CDR2 from the germline V gene are SEHNR and FQNEAQ (reference sequence). V shed 6 bases, J shed 5 bases, and the junction held 2 bases outside the gene matches. This CDR3 comprises 12 residues.

The CDR3 sequence: CASSYSAIAETQYF. The CDR3 bases are TGTGCCAGCAGTTACTCGGCGATCGCAGAGACCCAGTACTTC. The rearrangement uses TRBV6-8 and TRBJ2-5, with D unresolved. Germline CDR1 reads MNHGY; CDR2 reads SAAAGT. V shed 0 bases and J shed 4 bases, with 9 bases lying between them. The CDR3 runs 14 residues.

J is TRBJ2-5 and V is TRBV18; weak D call: TRBD2 (6 bases). Germline-derived CDR1 and CDR2 are KGHSH and LQKENI. V shed 3 bases and J shed 4 bases, with 9 bases lying between them. There are 13 residues in the CDR3. This CDR3 reads CASSPRGSETQYF. CDR3 nucleotide sequence: TGTGCCAGCTCACCGCGGGGCTCAGAGACCCAGTACTTC.

This chain connects TRBV7-9 to TRBJ1-2; TRBD1 matches 9 bases. CDR1 is SEHNR and CDR2 is FQNEAQ in the germline V gene (reference sequence). The CDR3 covers 13 residues. With V trimmed by 3 bases and J by 5 bases, 1 base remained unmatched. CDR3 sequence (DNA): TGTGCCAGCAGCTTGGACAGGGGATATGGCTACACCTTC. Translated, it gives CASSLDRGYGYTF.

This chain joins TRBV4-3 and TRBJ2-1, with 12 bases that match TRBD2. V lost 0 bases, J lost 8 bases, and 8 bases stayed unmatched. Germline values: CDR1 LGHNA, CDR2 YSLEER. The CDR3 contains 17 residues. In DNA form, the CDR3 reads TGCGCCAGCAGCCAAGAGCTAGCGGGGGGGCCGGGCGATGAGCAGTTCTTC. Amino acids: CASSQELAGGPGDEQFF.

The chain links TRBV7-9 to TRBJ1-2, with D unclear. Germline CDR1 SEHNR, CDR2 FQNEAQ (reference sequence). The CDR3 is made up of 10 amino acids. Trimming shortened V by 6 bases and J by 12 bases, and 11 bases separated the two germline ends. CDR3 sequence reads: CASSPHIDTF. CDR3 sequence (DNA): TGTGCCAGCAGTCCTCACATCGACACCTTC.